This TCR beta chain was captured by sequencing in a study of human T cells and chemical hapten exposure listed by TCRdb under 2021. In the study overall: For sensitization, 2% DPC in acetone was applied to an approximately 2 cm by approximately 2 cm area of upper inner arm skin. Throughout the study period of around 24 weeks, patients also received therapeutic DPC doses to the scalp every week. Patch tests used Finn chambers with 0.01% DPC on the upper back, scored after 6 days by International Contact Dermatitis Research Group standards. Most of the patients in the cohort were female, and the cohort covered alopecia areata with under or over 50% scalp involvement, alopecia totalis and alopecia universalis. Libraries were combined into a pool for sequencing, and differences in TCR yield between samples came mainly from small differences in library volumes within the pool. In alopecia patients, the study followed how the peripheral blood TCR repertoire changed in vivo over primary and secondary sensitization to diphenylcyclopropenone (DPC), a hapten. Blood samples were taken from patients before sensitization (week 0) and at 2, 6 and about 24 weeks after DPC sensitization. Roughly 30 alopecia patients provided blood for TCR sequencing at one to four time points (pre-sensitization, 2, 6 and 24 weeks).

V drops 7 bases and J drops 0 bases, leaving 13 bases in between. The germline V gene supplies CDR1 SGHRS and CDR2 YFSETQ. The CDR3 sequence holds 15 residues, the cysteine and phenylalanine included. Just CDR3 DNA is preserved here, 45 bases in frame from base 1. About this clonotype itself: The antigen this receptor binds is unknown. The sample holds no much larger clone one base away, and base qualities are not on file.

The time point label for this specimen denotes: pre-sensitization, week 0. In the paper's terms, the treatment or condition label means: therapeutic diphenylcyclopropenone sensitization with weekly scalp DPC. At each patch-test visit, blood was drawn before the patch test was applied. Patients were considered eligible if aged 18 to 70, diagnosed with alopecia and deemed suitable for DPC therapy, and patients were excluded if pregnant. Total RNA was isolated from unfractionated whole blood collected in Tempus Blood RNA tubes. General conclusions and limits of the study: Expanded TCRs formed significantly more large CDR3 similarity clusters than pre-sensitization or healthy control sets, consistent with antigen-driven responses. Because every patient had alopecia, a presumed autoimmune disease, the patients' immune response might differ from that of healthy individuals. DPC sensitization did not change the number of TCRs with a frequency above 1 in 1000, and there was no evidence of changes in global repertoire structure. Patch test score was positively correlated with the number of PT1 expanded TCRs, with significance at thresholds 8, 16 and 32 but not at 4. After repeated subsampling, the strength of the expansion versus patch-test correlation and the threshold at which it became significant changed.

Receptors were amplified or captured by RACE. The run used a NextSeq 500. During library preparation, unique molecular identifiers were attached to individual cDNA molecules so that TCRs could be counted quantitatively and reproducibly. For every blood RNA sample, sequencing covered both the TCR alpha and TCR beta chains. As for how the authors treated the data: A median of roughly 98,000 TCRs per sample was observed, with a range of 23,224 to 690,600. V, J and CDR3 annotation of the TCR reads was performed with the Decombinator software suite. For PS versus PT1 abundance plots, all samples were subsampled to the same number of TCRs (28,000). Expanded TCRs were defined as absent before sensitization and observed at least eight times at the 2-week time point. The public reads were reprocessed in TCRdb via fastp at Q25 and MiXCR, keeping in-frame beta chains. Each entry merges the rows of one CDR3 protein and shows their most common DNA and genes. V and J calls and clone size were set by TCRdb, not the authors. The sample table holds about 80,000 distinct CDR3 sequences, of which 14% were seen once. 4.6% of the sample is in the top ten clones.

This TCR was recovered from a woman between 45 and 60 years old with alopecia areata. Some clones in this sample may be carry-over from other donors' samples. The sample was whole blood, taken in connection with sensitization to the hapten diphenylcyclopropenone (DPC). This receptor chain uses TRBV5-1 and TRBJ1-4, with TRBD1 perhaps the D gene, on 6 matching bases. CDR3 region: CASRTEPSTNEKLFF. The DNA sequence follows: TGCGCCAGCCGGACAGAGCCCTCAACTAATGAAAAACTGTTTTTT. Supplemented by the reference TRBV5-1 and TRBJ1-4 proteins around the CDR3, the complete variable domain is KAGVTQTPRYLIKTRGQQVTLSCSPISGHRSVSWYQQTPGQGLQFLFEYFSETQRNKGNFPGRFSGRQFSNSRSEMNVSTLELGDSALYLCASRTEPSTNEKLFFGSGTQLSVL.